The T cell receptor (beta chain) under discussion was sequenced for a study of blood T cell repertoires in COVID-19. Study at large: From T cells, B-cell-depleted T cells, or PBMCs came the material, which was cDNA or gDNA.

Authors' processing steps: Amplification from reference gene primers served as the basis for estimated nucleated cell counts. Sequencing was performed with immunoSEQ multiplex PCR; in TCRdb, only in-frame clones are kept and a portion is missing. V, J and clone size are taken as reported in that table, and D and trimming were inferred from the DNA itself. This sample has some 200,000 clones, with 80% to 85% found just once. Germline CDR1 KGHSH, CDR2 LQKENI. The CDR3 is made up of 16 amino acids. The V segment lost 4 bases and the J segment 5 bases; nucleotides outside the gene matches: 7. The rearrangement links TRBV18 to TRBJ2-5; the match to TRBD2 covers 13 bases. The source material was peripheral blood. The clonotype originates from a woman aged 80 or over with active or convalescent COVID-19. CDR3 coding DNA: TGTGCCAGCTCACTCCTCGGACTAGCGGGGGTGGAGACCCAGTACTTC. Translating it yields CASSLLGLAGVETQYF.